The TCR beta chain under discussion was sequenced for a study of T cell repertoires in cytomegalovirus infection. Study-wide context: Both a matching HLA type and CMV infection were indicated by public TCR beta signatures.

The germline V gene encodes CDR1 MNHEY and CDR2 SVGEGT. The CDR3 is made up of 16 amino acids. After removal of 2 bases from V and 0 bases from J, the junction contained 4 bases not matched to a gene. TCRdb independently ran MiXCR on the reads; one entry per CDR3 protein. The sample lists about 890,000 distinct CDR3 sequences, less than 40% occurring once. This clonotype was counted between two and nine times. The antigen is not known. The source was cultured CD8+ T cells from PBMCs, collected from culture after CMV antigen stimulation. The chain has TRBV6-2 or TRBV6-3 and TRBJ2-4; TRBD2 aligns across 7 bases. The receptor was derived from a human donor in good health (CMV status not recorded). Some clones in this sample may be carry-over from other donors' samples. CDR3 protein: CASSYEAGLAKNIQYF. Written as DNA, the CDR3 is TGTGCCAGCAGTTACGAAGCGGGGTTAGCCAAAAACATTCAGTACTTC.